A single sample gave rise to the 15 T cell receptor beta chains below, sequenced in a study of cytotoxic CD8 clonotypes in ibrutinib-treated CLL. Clones were sequenced by immunoSEQ multiplex PCR, and TCRdb holds only the in-frame ones, with some missing. The table records tens of thousands of clones, roughly two thirds of them present only once. The material was PBMCs, obtained after 12 months of ibrutinib treatment. The source is a human donor with chronic lymphocytic leukemia.

This chain links TRBV5-1 with TRBJ2-1; TRBD1 or TRBD2 may be the D gene (5 bases each). The CDR3 is made up of 13 amino acids. Germline V CDR1 and CDR2: SGHRS, YFSETQ. V gave up 4 bases and J gave up 4 bases, with 9 bases separating them. The CDR3 DNA follows: TGCGCCAGCAGCACGGGGCCTTACAATGAGCAGTTCTTC. Protein product: CASSTGPYNEQFF.

The chain uses TRBV7-2 and TRBJ2-7, with D unclear. The V end was cut by 1 base, the J end by 5 bases, with 21 bases between. CDR1 SGHTA and CDR2 FQGNSA come from the germline V gene. This CDR3 has 17 residues. DNA for the CDR3: TGTGCCAGCAGCTTAGGACCTTATAACCGCCGTCTACACGAGCAGTACTTC. It specifies CASSLGPYNRRLHEQYF. Filled out from reference TRBV7-2 and TRBJ2-7, the complete variable domain reads GAGVSQSPSNKVTEKGKDVELRCDPISGHTALYWYRQSLGQGLEFLIYFQGNSAPDKSGLPSDRFSAERTGGSVSTLTIQRTQQEDSAVYLCASSLGPYNRRLHEQYFGPGTRLTVT.

This clone turned up a few times. This chain uses TRBV10-2 with TRBJ2-6, with D hard to call. Germline CDR1 and CDR2: WSHSY and SAAADI. V dropped 8 bases and J dropped 0 bases, with 8 bases sitting between them. CDR3 size: 14 residues. The CDR3 protein is CASQLGSGANVLTF. CDR3 nucleotides: TGCGCCAGCCAACTCGGCTCTGGGGCCAACGTCCTGACTTTC.

The chain employs TRBV7-2 and TRBJ2-1; 8 bases are a match to TRBD2. With V trimmed by 5 bases and J by 9 bases, 6 bases remained unmatched. This CDR3 region has 13 residues. From germline, CDR1 is SGHTA and CDR2 FQGNSA. The chain's CDR3 is CASSRGGPVEQFF. As DNA, the CDR3 is TGTGCCAGCAGCCGGGGGGGGCCGGTTGAGCAGTTCTTC. Drawing the rest from reference TRBV7-2 and TRBJ2-1, the complete variable domain is GAGVSQSPSNKVTEKGKDVELRCDPISGHTALYWYRQSLGQGLEFLIYFQGNSAPDKSGLPSDRFSAERTGGSVSTLTIQRTQQEDSAVYLCASSRGGPVEQFFGPGTRLTVL.

The chain couples TRBV7-9 to TRBJ1-1; D perhaps matches TRBD1 (5 bases). V was pared by 6 bases and J by 11 bases, with 19 bases between. Germline-derived CDR1 and CDR2 are SEHNR and FQNEAQ (reference sequence). This CDR3 region has 13 residues. The CDR3 region has the DNA TGTGCCAGCAGTCCGGGGCCCCTATGGGAGGCTTTCTTT. Translating it yields CASSPGPLWEAFF.

This clone was seen once. The chain joins TRBV25-1 to TRBJ1-1; possibly TRBD1 for D (6 bases). CDR1 is MGHDK and CDR2 is SYGVNS in the germline V gene. Trimming took off 3 bases at V and 5 bases at J, with 16 bases between the two ends. CDR3 length: 15 amino acids. The CDR3 DNA is TGTGCCAGCAGTGATCCTTCAGGGGAGGAGACTGAAGCTTTCTTT. It codes for CASSDPSGEETEAFF.

The rearrangement joins TRBV5-4 to TRBJ1-1, with a weak D call TRBD1 (5 bases). CDR1 and CDR2 (germline): SGHNT, YYREEE (reference sequence). CDR3 length: 14 residues. The V gene lost 1 base and the J gene lost 5 bases, with 12 bases spanning the gap. The DNA of the CDR3 is TGTGCCAGCAGCTTGATGGGGGATTTAACTGAAGCTTTCTTT. Translation gives CASSLMGDLTEAFF.

This clone appeared a single time. The chain links TRBV7-8 to TRBJ1-1; unclear D gene. The ends were cut back, 7 bases at V and 5 bases at J, with 17 bases in the middle. The CDR3 runs to 14 residues. CDR1 and CDR2 from the germline V gene are SGHVS and FQNEAQ. CDR3 residues: CASTRGWGATEAFF. In nucleotides, the CDR3 is TGTGCCAGCACCCGGGGTTGGGGAGCGACTGAAGCTTTCTTT.

This clone was picked up a small number of times. The chain couples TRBV6-5 to TRBJ1-2; tentatively, D is TRBD1 (5 bases). With 0 bases removed from V and 7 bases from J, the gap between germline ends came to 15 bases. In germline, CDR1 is MNHEY, CDR2 SVGAGI. This CDR3 has 15 residues. This chain's CDR3 is CASSYSTRAKSGYTF. The CDR3 DNA sequence: TGTGCCAGCAGTTACTCGACCAGGGCCAAAAGTGGCTACACCTTC.

V gene TRBV18 combines with J gene TRBJ2-2; D not resolved. The CDR3 runs 13 residues. In germline, CDR1 is KGHSH, CDR2 LQKENI. V gave up 5 bases and J gave up 1 base, with 5 bases separating them. As DNA, the CDR3 is TGTGCCAGCTCATTGCAGAACACCGGGGAGCTGTTTTTT. This translates into CASSLQNTGELFF.

This chain links TRBV6-5 with TRBJ1-1; no clear D gene. V was cut by 8 bases and J by 0 bases, with 10 bases left in between. CDR1 and CDR2 from the germline V gene are MNHEY and SVGAGI. The CDR3 has 13 residues. CDR3 bases: TGTGCCAGCGAGAAAAGTATGAACACTGAAGCTTTCTTT. Residues: CASEKSMNTEAFF.

The chain carries TRBV19 and TRBJ1-2, with unresolved D. Looked up from germline, CDR1 is LNHDA and CDR2 is SQIVND (reference sequence). There are 16 residues in the CDR3. V lost 1 base, J lost 2 bases, and 14 bases lay in between. CDR3 sequence reads: CASSIAGLGTNYGYTF. CDR3 sequence (DNA): TGTGCCAGTAGTATAGCAGGCCTGGGCACGAACTATGGCTACACCTTC.

The J gene is TRBJ2-7, the V gene TRBV6-5; D gene ambiguous. Germline V lookup: CDR1 MNHEY, CDR2 SVGAGI. Trimming shortened V by 0 bases and J by 0 bases, and 9 bases separated the two germline ends. The CDR3 spans 15 residues. The CDR3 nucleotides read TGTGCCAGCAGTTACTCGGGGTATAACTCCTACGAGCAGTACTTC. Translating it yields CASSYSGYNSYEQYF.

The CDR3 bases are TGTGCCAGCAGAGCAGGGGGCGCACATGGCTACACCTTC. Amino acid sequence: CASRAGGAHGYTF. The rearrangement joins TRBV6-5 to TRBJ1-2; 8 positions match TRBD1. This CDR3 has 13 amino acids. From germline, CDR1 is MNHEY and CDR2 SVGAGI. The V gene end was trimmed by 6 bases and the J gene end by 6 bases; junction bases not matched to a gene: 6.

This chain connects TRBV6-5 to TRBJ2-3, with 7 positions matching TRBD2. The CDR3 has 16 residues. V trimming: 0 bases; J trimming: 0 bases; junction bases outside the gene matches: 3. CDR1 is MNHEY and CDR2 is SVGAGI in the germline V gene. Here the CDR3 reads CASSYSWRGSTDTQYF. DNA for the CDR3: TGTGCCAGCAGTTACTCGTGGCGGGGGAGCACAGATACGCAGTATTTT.